Given below is one T cell receptor beta chain in context. cDNA serving as the sequencing template came from extracted, reverse transcribed RNA. Measured with immunoSEQ multiplex PCR; TCRdb has only the in-frame clones, and not every one. Among fewer than 80,000 clones listed, roughly three fifths were seen once. The sample belongs to a study of CD8+ T cells in alopecia areata. Study details: Twice a day, 5 to 10 mg of oral tofacitinib was administered to treated patients.

Collected material from alopecia areata patients comprised lesional scalp punch biopsies and peripheral blood. V was trimmed by 5 bases and J by 1 base, leaving 15 bases between them. Per the germline V gene, CDR1 is GTSNPN and CDR2 is SVGIG (reference sequence). This CDR3 has 14 residues. The TCR sequence derives from a human donor with alopecia areata. The rearrangement joins TRBV30 to TRBJ2-7; D is perhaps TRBD1 or TRBD2 (5 bases each). The input for sequencing was CD8+ T cells sorted from blood, taken at week 0. This chain's CDR3 is CAWGDEGSSYEQYF. The CDR3 nucleotides are TGTGCCTGGGGTGACGAGGGGTCGTCCTACGAGCAGTACTTC.